The following is a T cell receptor (beta chain) sequence with its context. The antigen this receptor binds is unknown. Base qualities are not recorded, but no much larger clone differs from it by a single base. Peripheral blood CD8+ and CD4+ T cells from healthy donors, Susac syndrome patients and multiple sclerosis patients were profiled by high-throughput TCR beta sequencing. The healthy donors served as controls matched for age and sex. CD8+ TEMRA cells were enriched by FACS, while bulk CD8+ and CD4+ T cells were purified by magnetic negative isolation. Blood was drawn into EDTA tubes, processed within 24 hours, and PBMCs were isolated by density gradient centrifugation. PBMCs intended for TCR sequencing were cryopreserved in liquid nitrogen and thawed later in a water bath at 37 degrees C. The sorted or isolated CD4+, CD8+ and CD8+ TEMRA cells had a purity of 90% or higher. This entry is derived from a study of CD8 T cells in Susac syndrome (dated by TCRdb to 2018 to 2020). Notes on the research overall: Repertoire sequencing was used to test whether CD8+ T cell activation and differentiation in Susac syndrome was antigen driven.

Overall study results and their limits: The number of individuals in the TCR sequencing and HLA analysis was acknowledged as relatively small.

RNA was extracted with the RNeasy kit and roughly 0.5 to 1 ug was reverse transcribed using random hexamers. TCR beta CDR3 regions were amplified with the immunoSEQ multiplex PCR assay covering 54 Vbeta and 13 Jbeta segments. PCR amplification bias was corrected using a synthetic template baseline for primer optimization and computational correction. The original pipeline was this. Reads were annotated to V, D and J genes according to IMGT and were analyzed with immunoSEQ Analyzer, with only productive sequences retained. To calculate clonality, Shannon entropy was normalized by log2 of the number of productive unique sequences and then subtracted from one. For each patient and control, public and private clones were evaluated within the 100 most prevalent clones. Clones were defined as Susac-specific when absent from the healthy and MS cohorts, from about 1,100 published viral clones and from other ImmuneACCESS disease sequences. The public reads were quality trimmed at Q25 with fastp and then assembled into clones with MiXCR by TCRdb, keeping productive beta chains. CDR3 protein duplicates are merged, each entry listing the most common genes and DNA. The V and J calls and clone size come from TCRdb's table, not from the authors' own analysis. For this sample the table gives 100,000 to 150,000 distinct CDR3 sequences, of which over 85% were detected only once. The ten largest clones represent over 0.065% of the sample.

The sequence was collected from a human donor in good health. The sample taken for sequencing was CD4+ T cells from PBMCs.

The CDR3 is CATSGDWDGELFF. The DNA sequence is given as TGTGCCACCTCGGGGGATTGGGACGGGGAGCTGTTTTTT. Rearrangement joined TRBV7-2 to TRBJ2-2; TRBD2 is a possible D gene, resting on 6 matching bases. Trimming at the junction amounts to 10 bases on V and 7 bases on J, and the germline ends lie 16 bases apart. The cysteine opens and the phenylalanine closes a CDR3 of 13 amino acids. Just the 39-base CDR3 DNA is kept, in frame starting at base 1. CDR1 SGHTA and CDR2 FQGNSA are derived from the germline V gene.